This T cell receptor beta chain originates from a study of T cell responses to AZD1222 COVID-19 vaccine. On this clone itself: Its antigen is unidentified.

This CDR3 comprises 15 residues. CDR1 and CDR2 (germline): GTSNPN, SVGIG (reference sequence). Unmatched junction bases numbered 10, after V lost 3 bases and J lost 7 bases. Study-wide points: CD4 TCRs covered the whole spike, strongest at regions 160-218 and 743-854. Targeting of unmutated variant regions was reportedly seen in nearly half of spike-specific TCRs.

Sequencing was performed with immunoSEQ multiplex PCR; in TCRdb, only in-frame clones are kept and a portion is missing. The sample yields fewer than 130,000 clones, 80% to 95% seen once. This chain uses TRBV30 with TRBJ2-2; the match to TRBD1 covers 8 bases. Sequenced material: peripheral blood, taken 28 days after the second AZD1222 dose. This sequence was found in an adult who received the AZD1222 COVID-19 vaccine. CDR3 coding DNA: TGTGCCTGGAGACCACAGGGGGGAGTGGACGGGGAGCTGTTTTTT. Protein: CAWRPQGGVDGELFF.